These T cell receptor beta chains were read from a single sample in a study of identical twins. Each CDR3 protein gets one entry after TCRdb re-called the 5' RACE reads with MiXCR. The sample includes more than 600,000 distinct CDR3 sequences, over 15% of them seen just once. These data were also reused for a study on T cells expressing NK-cell markers.

The source material was PBMCs. The receptor set was obtained from a woman younger than 30 in good health. CDR3s include the opening cysteine and the closing phenylalanine or tryptophan.

j_gene: TRBJ2-7; v_gene: TRBV5-5; CDR3aa: CASSLAPGTDYEQYF
j_gene: TRBJ2-1; v_gene: TRBV2; CDR3aa: CASAGQGPNEQFF
j_gene: TRBJ1-5; v_gene: TRBV20-1; CDR3aa: CSVTGTGYQPQHF
j_gene: TRBJ1-1; v_gene: TRBV19; CDR3aa: CASTIPGFASDTEAFF
j_gene: TRBJ2-7; v_gene: TRBV7-9; CDR3aa: CASSSGLNYEQYF
j_gene: TRBJ1-1; v_gene: TRBV6-1; CDR3aa: CASSQDRAGAEAFF
j_gene: TRBJ2-3; v_gene: TRBV7-9; CDR3aa: CASLGPLTDTQYF
j_gene: TRBJ2-1; v_gene: TRBV20-1; CDR3aa: CSARDQSRGNEQFF
j_gene: TRBJ1-5; v_gene: TRBV12-3/TRBV12-4; CDR3aa: CASSRTRGNQPQHF
j_gene: TRBJ2-1; v_gene: TRBV7-2; CDR3aa: CASSFGRTSYNEQFF
j_gene: TRBJ1-1; v_gene: TRBV5-6; CDR3aa: CASSSPGLNTEAFF
j_gene: TRBJ2-7; v_gene: TRBV3-1; CDR3aa: CASSRRSSYEQYF
j_gene: TRBJ1-6; v_gene: TRBV6-5; CDR3aa: CASSYSINRDRDNSPLHF
j_gene: TRBJ2-1; v_gene: TRBV6-1; CDR3aa: CASSQGLYNEQFF
j_gene: TRBJ2-2; v_gene: TRBV5-1; CDR3aa: CASTSDGSSLIGELFF
j_gene: TRBJ1-2; v_gene: TRBV5-6; CDR3aa: CASSPDGANYGYTF
j_gene: TRBJ2-2; v_gene: TRBV7-2; CDR3aa: CASSLELVATGELFF
j_gene: TRBJ2-7; v_gene: TRBV12-3/TRBV12-4; CDR3aa: CASSFRTGAHEQYF
j_gene: TRBJ2-1; v_gene: TRBV11-2; CDR3aa: CASSPRTSGGAAYNEQFF
j_gene: TRBJ2-7; v_gene: TRBV10-3; CDR3aa: CAISESQVSREQYF
j_gene: TRBJ2-1; v_gene: TRBV10-3; CDR3aa: CAISDPNEQFF
j_gene: TRBJ2-1; v_gene: TRBV24-1; CDR3aa: CATSAPWDSHNEQFF
j_gene: TRBJ2-1; v_gene: TRBV6-5; CDR3aa: CASGGQYNEQFF
j_gene: TRBJ2-1; v_gene: TRBV20-1; CDR3aa: CSASSLGSPYNEQFF
j_gene: TRBJ2-1; v_gene: TRBV6-2/TRBV6-3; CDR3aa: CASSYSVGYNEQFF
j_gene: TRBJ2-1; v_gene: TRBV5-1; CDR3aa: CASSLGPLAGGVDEQFF
j_gene: TRBJ2-3; v_gene: TRBV29-1; CDR3aa: CSVGGLANTDTQYF
j_gene: TRBJ2-1; v_gene: TRBV7-9; CDR3aa: CASTIPSGRTYNEQFF
j_gene: TRBJ2-1; v_gene: TRBV12-3/TRBV12-4; CDR3aa: CASSDRDGGQFF
j_gene: TRBJ2-4; v_gene: TRBV20-1; CDR3aa: CSAKVPGRRSLLAKNIQYF
j_gene: TRBJ2-5; v_gene: TRBV6-4; CDR3aa: CASRALMPFQETQYF
j_gene: TRBJ1-2; v_gene: TRBV11-2; CDR3aa: CASSLNRISYGYTF
j_gene: TRBJ1-5; v_gene: TRBV20-1; CDR3aa: CSAPGVGPQPQHF
j_gene: TRBJ1-1; v_gene: TRBV7-9; CDR3aa: CASILITEAFF
j_gene: TRBJ1-5; v_gene: TRBV25-1; CDR3aa: CASSEFSGDQPQHF
j_gene: TRBJ1-5; v_gene: TRBV18; CDR3aa: CASRGTSQQPQHF
j_gene: TRBJ2-2; v_gene: TRBV6-2/TRBV6-3; CDR3aa: CASSSLAGRGNTGELFF
j_gene: TRBJ2-1; v_gene: TRBV7-9; CDR3aa: CASSVHLVPGNEQFF
j_gene: TRBJ2-7; v_gene: TRBV5-1; CDR3aa: CASSLNGKDEQYF
j_gene: TRBJ2-4; v_gene: TRBV20-1; CDR3aa: CSAHGRAKNIQYF
j_gene: TRBJ2-3; v_gene: TRBV6-2/TRBV6-3; CDR3aa: CASSYWGGRGTDTQYF
j_gene: TRBJ1-1; v_gene: TRBV29-1; CDR3aa: CSASGQGVEAFF
j_gene: TRBJ2-1; v_gene: TRBV20-1; CDR3aa: CSARVVTGKDEQFF
j_gene: TRBJ2-1; v_gene: TRBV4-3; CDR3aa: CASSQDSVTGGSYNEQFF
j_gene: TRBJ1-6; v_gene: TRBV5-6; CDR3aa: CASSISRGPESPLHF
j_gene: TRBJ2-2; v_gene: TRBV19; CDR3aa: CAGSRSPGLTGELFF
j_gene: TRBJ2-7; v_gene: TRBV15; CDR3aa: CATSRDQGAYYEQYF
j_gene: TRBJ1-2; v_gene: TRBV12-3/TRBV12-4; CDR3aa: CASSFRDRVFYGYTF
j_gene: TRBJ1-4; v_gene: TRBV9; CDR3aa: CASSALTGPTEKLFF
j_gene: TRBJ2-1; v_gene: TRBV12-3/TRBV12-4; CDR3aa: CASNREQRNNEQFF
j_gene: TRBJ2-1; v_gene: TRBV20-1; CDR3aa: CSARQGLVIYEQFF
j_gene: TRBJ2-1; v_gene: TRBV9; CDR3aa: CASSVEGLARNEQFF
j_gene: TRBJ2-3; v_gene: TRBV19; CDR3aa: CASSDTVGTSGSTDTQYF
j_gene: TRBJ2-5; v_gene: TRBV20-1; CDR3aa: CSASGTSDQQETQYF
j_gene: TRBJ2-7; v_gene: TRBV5-1; CDR3aa: CASSWDSSSYEQYF
j_gene: TRBJ2-7; v_gene: TRBV29-1; CDR3aa: CSGGTNEQYF
j_gene: TRBJ2-2; v_gene: TRBV10-3; CDR3aa: CAISVDPAGELFF
j_gene: TRBJ1-5; v_gene: TRBV12-3/TRBV12-4; CDR3aa: CASGGQYNQPQHF
j_gene: TRBJ2-3; v_gene: TRBV20-1; CDR3aa: CSARKTADTQYF
j_gene: TRBJ2-3; v_gene: TRBV20-1; CDR3aa: CSARGLAGGTLDTQYF